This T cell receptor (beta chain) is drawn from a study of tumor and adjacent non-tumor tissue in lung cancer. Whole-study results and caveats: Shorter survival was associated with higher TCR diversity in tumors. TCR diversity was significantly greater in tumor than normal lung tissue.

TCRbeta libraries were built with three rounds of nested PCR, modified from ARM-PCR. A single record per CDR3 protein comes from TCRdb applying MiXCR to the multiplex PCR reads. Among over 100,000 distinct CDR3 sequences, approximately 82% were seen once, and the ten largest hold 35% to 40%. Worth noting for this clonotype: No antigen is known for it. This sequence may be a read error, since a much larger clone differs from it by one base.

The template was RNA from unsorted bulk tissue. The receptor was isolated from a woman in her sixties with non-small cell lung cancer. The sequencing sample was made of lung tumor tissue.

The CDR3 spells CASSSDSYNEQLF. Here the CDR3 DNA reads TGTGCCAGCAGCTCTGACAGTTACAATGAGCAGTTATTC. V gene TRBV6-5 combines with J gene TRBJ2-1; TRBD1 is a possible D gene (5 bases). Germline assignment: CDR1 MNHEY and CDR2 SVGAGI. This CDR3 spans 13 amino acids.